This record looks at one T cell receptor beta chain sequence and its context. The target antigen is unknown. This entry is derived from a study of T cell repertoires in ileal Crohn's disease. Study overall: At surgery, 30% to 40% of patients smoked, with median disease duration roughly 7.2 years.

Using immunoSEQ multiplex PCR, the repertoire was profiled, and TCRdb retains in-frame clones only, with some absent. The table has approximately 14,000 clones, 70% to 90% seen once. Findings of the study overall: Compared with non-smokers, active smokers at surgery showed more clonal expansions. Mucosal expansions were suggested to be mainly CD8 T cells.

Sequencing was performed on ileal tissue. This receptor was identified in an adult with Crohn's disease.

CDR3 residues: CASSPPGLYGYTF. The CDR3 bases are TGTGCCAGCAGTCCCCCGGGTCTATATGGCTACACCTTC. The V and J genes are TRBV28 and TRBJ1-2; D is uncertain. The CDR3 has 13 residues. CDR1 and CDR2 (germline): MDHEN, SYDVKM. The V end was cut by 5 bases, the J end by 5 bases, with 12 bases between.